This T cell receptor beta chain was sequenced in a study of T cells in Graves' hyperthyroidism and ophthalmopathy. Overall study results and limits: Blood shared most expanded thyroid clonotypes above 0.001. Prediction of ophthalmopathy progression came a median approximately 6 months pre-onset.

Investigators excluded patients with uncontrolled infection, other autoimmune disease, pregnancy or lactation. Germline loops: CDR1 SQVTM, CDR2 ANQGSEA. The V and J ends lost 7 bases and 2 bases respectively, with 14 bases between them. The CDR3 has 14 residues. RNA transcripts yielded amplified TCR beta CDR3 regions. During a first-round RT-PCR of the TCR CDR3, the HTBI primer set was used. TCRdb reprocessed the multiplex PCR reads via MiXCR and lists one record per CDR3 protein. The data show about 400,000 distinct CDR3 sequences, around 15% seen once. Details on this clonotype: Its target is not known.

The chain combines TRBV29-1 with TRBJ2-2, with a possible D match to TRBD1 (6 bases). The sample consisted of blood. This TCR derives from a man in his forties or fifties with Graves' ophthalmopathy. This CDR3 reads CSAMGQSNTGELFF. The CDR3 coding sequence is TGCAGCGCCATGGGACAATCCAACACCGGGGAGCTGTTTTTT.